The entry below gives a single TCR beta chain sequence along with its context. This clone showed up just once. Its antigen is still unknown. The record has no base qualities; no much larger clone is one base away. The immunoSEQ Assay, a bias-controlled multiplex PCR, was used to amplify TCRbeta CDR3 regions from genomic DNA. On the study's bioinformatics: The number of nucleated cells in each sample was estimated from the amplification of reference gene primers within the assay. To quantify the absolute abundance of each unique TCRbeta CDR3 rearrangement, sequence reads were collapsed and filtered. For each sample, productive Simpson clonality was calculated as the square root of Simpson's diversity index across productive rearrangements. TCRdb mirrors the immuneACCESS table, restricted to in-frame sequences. Some clones are absent from its copies; in checked studies, under half trace to an unresolved V gene, and the reason for the others is unknown. D and trimming come from the DNA, and the V and J calls and clone size come from that table. The sample yields more than 95,000 clones; around four fifths were counted once. Of the sample, about 5.5% falls within the top ten clones.

Collaborating institutions collected whole blood in K2EDTA tubes following their own protocols. For TCRbeta analysis, collaborators shipped samples as frozen whole blood, isolated PBMCs, or DNA extracted from either of those sample types. The entry originates in a study of blood T cell repertoires in COVID-19 (dated by TCRdb to the early 2020s). Background for the entire study: The collaborator samples originated in the United States, Italy and Spain and spanned the acute and convalescent phases of COVID-19. The samples were drawn from two sources: the first 160 participants of the ongoing ImmuneRACE study, and over 1,000 subjects contributed by 6 global collaborators. Subjects who had been exposed to COVID-19, were actively infected with it, or had recovered from it provided the deeply sampled blood TCRbeta repertoires that made up the dataset. The material from the prospective study consisted of cDNA or gDNA derived from T cells, B-cell-depleted T cells, or PBMCs. Where HLA class I and class II types were available, the types were taken from metadata supplied by the sample provider, not from assay-based typing. Nearly every sample came with metadata listing a de-identified subject ID, COVID-19 status, age in years and sex. The repertoires were made available in a free public database intended to serve as a resource for research on the immune response to SARS-CoV-2. Findings and caveats that apply to the study as a whole: The quantity of clinical and demographic metadata differed by source and by participant and was supplied without curation.

Via the germline V gene, CDR1 is MDHEN and CDR2 SYDVKM. V is trimmed back by 2 bases and J by 7 bases, and the junction contains 11 bases that no gene match accounts for. From cysteine to phenylalanine, the CDR3 is 16 amino acids long. Only the CDR3 DNA stays, 48 bases, in frame from base 1. This TCR came from a man at least 80 years old with active or convalescent COVID-19. The V and J segments used are TRBV28 and TRBJ2-5, and TRBD2 matches 9 of the central bases. Sequencing was carried out using peripheral blood. The nucleotides are TGTGCCAGCAGTTTAGCCCCGACTAGCGGTCGGGGGACCCAGTACTTC. Its coded protein is CASSLAPTSGRGTQYF. With the portions outside the CDR3 filled from the reference TRBV28 and TRBJ2-5 genes, the complete variable region becomes DVKVTQSSRYLVKRTGEKVFLECVQDMDHENMFWYRQDPGLGLRLIYFSYDVKMKEKGDIPEGYSVSREKKERFSLILESASTNQTSMYLCASSLAPTSGRGTQYFGPGTRLLVL.